This is a list of T cell receptor beta chains from one sample in a study of T-cell reconstitution after alpha-beta-depleted transplantation in children. Each CDR3 protein gets one entry after TCRdb re-called the PCR reads with MiXCR. The data hold around 410,000 distinct CDR3 sequences, with 11% observed a single time. The sample in question was PBMCs from the stem cell graft donor, obtained from the stem cell graft. The origin of the receptors is a human donor who donated a stem cell graft to a child with acute myeloid leukemia. Each CDR3 is given with its conserved first and last residue. The order of the fields is V gene, D gene, J gene, CDR3 length, clone size, CDR3 protein, CDR3 DNA. D genes are given only for firm matches. A clone size is listed for some rows: how often the clone was seen (once, few, many), or a class if it is expanded.

>TRBV29-1|-|TRBJ1-1|15|many
CSVAPGRGGITEAFF
TGCAGCGTTGCCCCCGGCAGGGGAGGGATCACTGAAGCTTTCTTT
>TRBV20-1|TRBD1|TRBJ1-2|12|few
CSAPRTGGGYTF
TGCAGTGCTCCCCGGACAGGGGGTGGCTACACCTTC
>TRBV5-4|-|TRBJ2-3|17|-
CASSLVHDTALTDTQYF
TGTGCCAGCAGCTTGGTTCATGATACGGCACTCACAGATACGCAGTATTTT
>TRBV7-9|-|TRBJ1-6|15|-
CASSLSPIPGSPLHF
TGTGCCAGCAGCTTAAGCCCGATCCCAGGGTCACCCCTCCACTTT
>TRBV30|TRBD1|TRBJ2-3|14|-
CAWGEGTGPNTQYF
TGTGCCTGGGGGGAAGGGACAGGCCCAAATACGCAGTATTTT
>TRBV12-3/TRBV12-4|-|TRBJ1-2|13|-
CASSFLPTYGYTF
TGTGCCAGCAGTTTTCTACCGACCTATGGCTACACCTTC
>TRBV6-1|TRBD2|TRBJ2-1|14|few
CASTLAGRYNEQFF
TGTGCCAGCACCCTAGCGGGTAGATACAATGAGCAGTTCTTC
>TRBV10-3|-|TRBJ2-5|15|-
CAIRTGAQRGETQYF
TGTGCCATCAGAACGGGAGCCCAACGCGGGGAGACCCAGTACTTC
>TRBV5-1|TRBD2|TRBJ2-1|16|many
CASSLGLVNSYNEQFF
TGCGCCAGCAGCCTCGGACTAGTTAACTCCTACAATGAGCAGTTCTTC
>TRBV5-6|-|TRBJ1-1|15|few
CASSLDAGGNTEAFF
TGTGCCAGCAGCTTGGACGCTGGCGGGAACACTGAAGCTTTCTTT